The entry below describes one T cell receptor (beta chain). Antigen unknown. At the DNA level, this CDR3 is encoded by other sequences in the same sample as well. Genomic DNA from each subset was divided evenly over several immunoSEQ plates. The method was immunoSEQ multiplex PCR; TCRdb's version includes in-frame clones alone and lacks a portion of them. The table has approximately 2.5 million clones, more than 80% seen once; the top ten hold roughly 0.13%. The sample originates from a study of shared clonotypes between healthy human individuals. Those who donated were healthy HIV-negative adults, with no recent acute infections or vaccinations reported. This CDR3 region has 11 residues. The V end was cut by 7 bases, the J end by 3 bases, with 7 bases between. Germline CDR1 and CDR2: SNHLY and FYNNEI. Points from the study as a whole: Sequencing depth was predicted to influence how clonotypes are shared among donors.

The sequence came from a man younger than 35 in good health. This rearrangement joins TRBV2 to TRBJ2-7; possibly TRBD1 or TRBD2 for D (5 bases each). Source material: naive CD4+ T cells sorted from blood. Described subset: CD45RA+ positively selected. CDR3 sequence: CASIGGYEQYF. The CDR3 DNA is TGTGCCAGCATTGGGGGCTACGAGCAGTACTTC.